This T cell receptor beta chain comes out of a study of blood T cell repertoires in COVID-19 (TCRdb year 2020). General notes on the study: Collaborator samples came from the United States, Italy and Spain and covered acute and convalescent phases of COVID-19. The repertoires were released in a freely available public database intended as a resource for research on the immune response to SARS-CoV-2. The dataset comprised deeply sampled blood TCRbeta repertoires from subjects exposed to, actively infected with, or recovered from COVID-19. HLA class I and class II types, where available, came from metadata supplied by the sample provider rather than from assay-based typing. Samples were obtained from the ongoing ImmuneRACE study (first 160 participants) and from 1,200 or so subjects provided by 6 global collaborators. A de-identified subject ID, COVID-19 status, age in years and sex were almost always included in the sample metadata. The prospective study material was composed of cDNA or gDNA derived from T cells, B-cell-depleted T cells, or PBMCs. General findings and caveats noted by the study authors: Clinical and demographic metadata were provided uncurated, with the amount varying by source and participant.

On this clone: Its antigen is not yet known. Base qualities are not recorded, but no much larger clone differs from it by a single base.

Participants in the prospective study were aged 18 to 89 years, lived in some 24 United States geographic areas, and enrolled through a virtual design. In the prospective study, participants were assigned to cohorts based on the clinical history participants reported in a screening survey and a study questionnaire. Recovered participants in ImmuneRACE Cohort 3 were defined by two consecutive negative NP/OP PCR tests, clearance by a healthcare professional, or resolution of symptoms. Each participant in the prospective study had whole blood, serum and a nasopharyngeal or oropharyngeal swab collected by mobile phlebotomists. Prospective study participants could optionally give additional blood draws and questionnaires over a roughly two-month period. Before DNA extraction, prospective study blood samples were shipped either frozen or at room temperature. The CDR3 sequence holds 14 residues, the cysteine and phenylalanine included. The entry retains the CDR3 DNA only, 42 bases that are in frame from base 1. CDR1 and CDR2 (MNHEY, SVGEGT) derive from the germline V gene. V and J lose 2 bases and 0 bases, and a span of 7 bases separates them.

TCRbeta CDR3 regions were amplified from genomic DNA by means of the immunoSEQ Assay, a bias-controlled multiplex PCR. In the source study's methods: The number of nucleated cells in each sample was estimated from the amplification of reference gene primers within the assay. Sequence reads were collapsed and filtered to measure the absolute abundance of every unique TCRbeta CDR3 rearrangement. For each sample, productive Simpson clonality was calculated as the square root of Simpson's diversity index across productive rearrangements. TCRdb retrieved this table from immuneACCESS and kept in-frame rearrangements only. Not all clones are present; in checked studies, unresolved V genes account for under half, and no reason is known for the remainder. That table is the source of V, J and clone size, and D and trimming were worked out from the DNA. The sample profile shows 250,000 to 350,000 clones; 70% to 90% of them were found once. Of the sample, approximately 5.7% falls within the top ten clones.

The sequenced sample consisted of PBMCs or T cells enriched from blood (not recorded which). The receptor chain draws on TRBV6-2 or TRBV6-3 and TRBJ1-1, with the D segment identity uncertain. The sequence was obtained from a woman aged 40 to 49 who had recovered from COVID-19. The sequenced DNA: TGTGCCAGCAGTTACCTCCTAATGAACACTGAAGCTTTCTTT. Its protein reads: CASSYLLMNTEAFF.